This T cell receptor (beta chain) was identified during a study of response to subunit inactivated influenza vaccine. Broader study findings: Each seasonal flu vaccination may recruit only limited new T cells, authors suggested.

TCRdb used MiXCR to reprocess the RT-PCR reads, holding one entry per CDR3 protein. The table has about 800,000 distinct CDR3 sequences, approximately 21% seen once. Concerning this clonotype itself: Antigen: not known.

Germline V lookup: CDR1 LGHDT, CDR2 YNNKEL (reference sequence). The CDR3 runs 15 residues. V was trimmed by 0 bases and J by 1 base, leaving 9 bases between them. This sequence was found in a man in his forties or fifties who received an inactivated influenza vaccine. Here the sequenced sample was PBMCs from blood, taken 4 to 6 days after vaccination. This rearrangement joins TRBV3-1 to TRBJ1-1; the D is unclear. The CDR3 DNA reads as TGTGCCAGCAGCCAAGAGGTCTTACAGAACACTGAAGCTTTCTTT. It yields the protein CASSQEVLQNTEAFF.